Sequencing of this T cell receptor beta chain was carried out in a study of shared clonotypes between healthy human individuals. At the level of the study: The people who gave samples were two women and a few men aged 18 to 49. General observations from the study: Some clonotypes were shared by all four sorted-subset donors, while others were not shared. The non-shared ones had lower generation probabilities than the shared ones.

Clones were sequenced by immunoSEQ multiplex PCR, and TCRdb holds only the in-frame ones, with some missing. This table has over 2,000,000 clones, 93% appearing once. A word on this clone: Its antigen is not known. At the DNA level, this CDR3 is encoded by other sequences in the same sample as well.

Germline CDR1 and CDR2: SGDLS and YYNGEE. The CDR3 spans 15 residues. The J segment lost 8 bases and the V segment lost 0 bases, leaving 6 bases of the junction unmatched. Terminally differentiated effector memory CD45RA+ cells were excluded from the naive CD8 cells, which were CD45RO-negative and positively selected for CCR7. The genes are TRBV9 and TRBJ2-1; 9 bases line up with TRBD2. The receptor was isolated from a man younger than 35 in good health. Some clones in this sample may be carry-over from other donors' samples. Sequenced material: naive CD8+ T cells from PBMCs. The CDR3 sequence: CASSVGAGGGDEQFF. For the CDR3, the DNA is TGTGCCAGCAGCGTAGGAGCGGGAGGTGGGGATGAGCAGTTCTTC.